This T cell receptor beta chain was obtained from a study of T cells after yellow fever vaccination (dated by TCRdb to the late 2010s). About the full investigation: Libraries from fractions with low cell numbers were prepared with the SMART-Seq v4 Ultra Low Input RNA kit. Two healthy male donors made up the cohort, one aged 18 to 29 years and the other aged 30 to 40 years. Bulk PBMC replicates and cell subsets were isolated from blood drawn at multiple timepoints before and after both primary and secondary immunization. To follow T-cell clones before and after primary and booster YFV17D yellow fever vaccination, bulk TCR alpha and beta repertoires were sequenced over time. Points the paper makes about the study in general: FACS-sorted repertoires could contain abundant contaminating clonotypes from the bulk population, so computational filtering was required. A small fraction of clonotypes appeared in both the CD4 and CD8 compartments, likely as a result of convergent recombination. Because only a couple of donors were included in the study, the extent to which the findings can be generalized is limited. Compared with the primary T-cell response, the secondary T-cell response was weaker but faster, peaking on day 5 rather than day 15. Most clones expanded after primary vaccination were re-detected after the booster (approximately 95% of CD4 and about 88% of CD8), suggesting broad memory maintenance.

For sequencing, an Illumina NovaSeq 6000 was employed. Synthesis of TCR cDNA relied on 5'RACE template switching, a step that introduced a universal primer site along with unique molecular identifiers. Priming for cDNA synthesis came from both the TCR alpha and TCR beta constant segments. Library amplification involved two PCR steps, and the second step added sample barcodes and sequencing adapters. Sequencing of libraries was done on Illumina HiSeq 2500 (2x100 bp) or NovaSeq (2x150 bp). Turning to the authors' computational methods: Reads were demultiplexed and collapsed into UMI consensus sequences with MIGEC, and V(D)J alignment was performed with MiXCR. Clonotypes responding to the vaccine were identified with edgeR on replicate PBMC samples, with the criteria of FDR below 0.01 and a log2 fold change above 5 up to day 15. CD4 or CD8 identity was assigned to each bulk clonotype according to whether the clonotype was present at higher abundance in the sequenced CD4 repertoire or the sequenced CD8 repertoire. TCRdb reran the public reads through fastp at Q25 and MiXCR, keeping productive beta chains. CDR3 protein sequences are deduplicated, and each keeps its most common genes and DNA. For this entry, the V and J calls and clone size follow TCRdb and not the study's own pipeline. This sample is represented by some 240,000 distinct CDR3 sequences; roughly 4.8% of them were singletons. Less than 3.5% of the sample is taken by the ten largest.

This clonotype was detected a few times. The antigen it binds to is not known. Base qualities are missing; no much larger clone stands one base away. Deletion took 6 bases off V and 2 bases off J, with a span of 22 bases between the germline ends. The CDR3, from cysteine to phenylalanine, totals 17 residues. Of the read, only the CDR3 DNA is kept; its 51 bases are in frame from base 1. CDR1 and CDR2 (MNHNS, SASEGT) derive from the germline V gene. In the paper's terms, the treatment or condition label means: live attenuated yellow fever vaccine strain. A standard Ficoll-Paque protocol was used to isolate PBMCs from peripheral blood. Dynabeads CD4 and CD8 positive selection kits were used to isolate the CD4 and CD8 T-cell fractions. RNA was extracted with TriZol from bulk PBMCs, CD4 and CD8 fractions, and dextramer-positive and dextramer-negative fractions.

The origin of this receptor is a man younger than 35 who received the YFV17D yellow fever vaccine. The chain was built from TRBV6-1 and TRBJ1-2, with the D gene not confidently named. The source was CD4+ T cells sorted from PBMCs, collected on the day of the yellow fever booster vaccination. The CDR3 reads CASSGLNQRYENYGYTF. The DNA is as follows: TGTGCCAGCAGCGGACTTAACCAGAGATACGAGAACTATGGCTACACCTTC.